These 15 T cell receptor beta chains share one sample of origin, sequenced in a study of CXCR3-negative and CXCR3-positive naive CD8 T cells. Study-wide results and caveats: Naive CXCR3-positive cells had TRB CDR3s more hydrophobic than those of CXCR3-negative naive cells.

Antigen specificity for these receptors is unknown. The TRB cDNA libraries were prepared by 5' RACE with UMI labels. TCRdb reprocessed the 5' RACE reads and stores each CDR3 protein as one record, lacking DNA. The sample data list fewer than 10,000 distinct CDR3 sequences. The specimen sequenced was naive CXCR3+ CD8+ T cells from blood. As to subset: CD45RO-CCR7+CD27+CD95- naive CD8+ T cells expressing CXCR3 (TNR3+). The source is a human donor in good health. Some clones in this sample may be carry-over from other donors' samples.

This chain joins TRBV3-1 and TRBJ2-1; TCRdb reports TRBD1, a call that lacks DNA to check it against. The germline CDR1 and CDR2 sequences are LGHDT and YNNKEL (reference sequence). The CDR3 has 13 residues. Here the CDR3 reads CASSQEDTPAQFF.

The V gene is TRBV12-3 or TRBV12-4, the J gene TRBJ2-5; without DNA, the TCRdb call of TRBD1 cannot be checked. The CDR3 spans 14 residues. CDR3 sequence reads: CASTPQGGSETQYF.

The V and J genes are TRBV6-5 and TRBJ2-5; TCRdb gives TRBD2 as the D gene, but with no DNA this cannot be confirmed. Per germline, CDR1 MNHEY and CDR2 SVGAGI. This CDR3 has 13 amino acids. The CDR3 sequence is CASSGTSGETQYF.

This clonotype is called medium-sized based on its frequency. V gene TRBV29-1 combines with J gene TRBJ1-2. Germline CDR1 SQVTM, CDR2 ANQGSEA. CDR3 length: 12 residues. The CDR3 protein is CSVGEGAHGYTF.

This sequence joins TRBV24-1 and TRBJ2-7. The germline V gene encodes CDR1 KGHDR and CDR2 SFDVKD. The length of the CDR3 is 12 residues. CDR3 loop: CATSDSQYEQYF.

The rearrangement uses TRBV2 and TRBJ2-1; TCRdb designates TRBD1, a call that cannot be tested without DNA. The CDR3 runs to 14 residues. Germline values: CDR1 SNHLY, CDR2 FYNNEI. CDR3 sequence: CAAQGSSSYNEQFF.

The J gene is TRBJ2-7, the V gene TRBV29-1; TCRdb's D gene call, TRBD1, goes unchecked for lack of DNA. Germline CDR1 is SQVTM and CDR2 is ANQGSEA. CDR3 length: 12 amino acids. CDR3 loop: CSVEGQAYEQYF.

V usage is TRBV29-1 and J usage is TRBJ2-7; lacking DNA, the TRBD1 call made by TCRdb goes unchecked. The CDR3 loop spans 15 amino acids. Per the germline V gene, CDR1 is SQVTM and CDR2 is ANQGSEA. CDR3 sequence reads: CSVGPGRGAFYEQYF.

This clonotype is deemed medium-sized by its frequency. The CDR3 is CSAARDTSRGTEAFF. V gene TRBV20-1 combines with J gene TRBJ1-1; TCRdb lists TRBD1, though no DNA is available to test this call. In germline, CDR1 is DFQATT, CDR2 SNEGSKA (reference sequence). This CDR3 has 15 residues.

According to its frequency, this clonotype is medium-sized (0.01 to 0.1%). V and J are TRBV19 and TRBJ1-1. The CDR3 consists of 13 residues. From germline, CDR1 is LNHDA and CDR2 SQIVND (reference sequence). CDR3 residues: CASSILGSSEAFF.

In terms of frequency, this clonotype is medium-sized (0.01 to 0.1%). The CDR3 loop reads CSRRDHTYQETQYF. The rearrangement uses TRBV29-1 and TRBJ2-5; TCRdb selects TRBD2, and the lack of DNA leaves this call unchecked. Germline V gives CDR1 SQVTM, CDR2 ANQGSEA. CDR3 length equals 14 residues.

The chain joins TRBV5-6 to TRBJ2-5; the D call of TRBD2 rests on TCRdb alone, since no DNA is present to check it. The CDR3 runs to 15 residues. CDR1 is SGHDT, CDR2 YYEEEE, per germline. The CDR3 sequence is CASSEGLFRGETQYF.

Its frequency marks this clonotype as medium-sized. The chain employs TRBV20-1 and TRBJ2-4; TCRdb's D call, TRBD2, is unchecked because there is no DNA. Germline V lookup: CDR1 DFQATT, CDR2 SNEGSKA (reference sequence). The CDR3 covers 15 residues. This CDR3 is CSARVGSLAKNIQYF.

The rearrangement links TRBV5-1 to TRBJ2-5; the TCRdb D gene call, TRBD2, has no DNA to confirm it. Germline CDR1 is SGHRS and CDR2 is YFSETQ. This CDR3 comprises 15 residues. This CDR3 reads CASSLGDSSWETQYF. Based on the CDR3 plus reference TRBV5-1 and TRBJ2-5, the full variable domain is KAGVTQTPRYLIKTRGQQVTLSCSPISGHRSVSWYQQTPGQGLQFLFEYFSETQRNKGNFPGRFSGRQFSNSRSEMNVSTLELGDSALYLCASSLGDSSWETQYFGPGTRLLVL.

The V call is TRBV29-1, the J call TRBJ2-7; as DNA is missing, the TRBD1 call by TCRdb cannot be tested. This CDR3 spans 11 amino acids. The germline gives CDR1 SQVTM, CDR2 ANQGSEA. CDR3 in amino acids: CSVDSGGGLYF.